This is a list of T cell receptor beta chains from one sample in a study of T cells in Graves' hyperthyroidism and ophthalmopathy. TCRdb processed the multiplex PCR reads anew with MiXCR; each CDR3 protein has one entry. The sample has roughly 650,000 distinct CDR3 sequences, about a sixth seen once; the top ten hold under 3.5%. Sequencing was carried out using blood. The receptors come from a woman between 35 and 50 years old with Graves' ophthalmopathy. CDR3s include the opening cysteine and the closing phenylalanine or tryptophan. The order of the fields is D gene, J gene, V gene, clone size, CDR3 protein, CDR3 DNA. D genes are given only for firm matches. Size is stated for part of the rows, as once, few or many counts, or as a class when the clone is expanded.

>NA|TRBJ1-2|TRBV20-1|NA
CSAPRGDYGYTF
TGCAGTGCTCCGAGGGGAGACTATGGCTACACCTTC
>NA|TRBJ2-5|TRBV11-3|many
CASSLGGNAETQYF
TGTGCCAGCAGCTTAGGAGGGAACGCCGAGACCCAGTACTTC
>TRBD1|TRBJ2-2|TRBV24-1|many
CATRGTGRTGELFF
TGTGCCACCAGGGGGACAGGTAGAACCGGGGAGCTGTTTTTT
>TRBD1|TRBJ1-5|TRBV5-5|NA
CASSLSGQGLGNQPQHF
TGTGCCAGCAGCTTGAGCGGACAGGGGTTAGGAAATCAGCCCCAGCATTTT
>TRBD2|TRBJ2-1|TRBV2|few
CASSPTSGGGQFF
TGTGCCAGCAGCCCTACTAGCGGGGGGGGGCAGTTCTTC
>TRBD2|TRBJ2-5|TRBV20-1|many
CSAAGAQETQYF
TGCAGTGCAGCGGGAGCCCAAGAGACCCAGTACTTC
>NA|TRBJ2-7|TRBV27|NA
CASSRHIEYEQYF
TGTGCCAGCAGTCGCCACATAGAGTACGAGCAGTACTTC
>NA|TRBJ1-6|TRBV5-1|NA
CASRHGQSGSYNSPLHF
TGCGCCAGCAGACACGGACAGAGCGGCTCCTATAATTCACCCCTCCACTTT
>TRBD1|TRBJ2-1|TRBV11-2|many
CASSLLPGQGVDEQFF
TGTGCCAGCAGCTTACTGCCGGGACAGGGTGTTGATGAGCAGTTCTTC
>TRBD1|TRBJ2-2|TRBV7-7|many
CASTRGTGTGELFF
TGTGCTAGCACCCGAGGGACAGGGACCGGGGAGCTGTTTTTT
>NA|TRBJ2-2|TRBV12-3/TRBV12-4|many
CASSFGGELFF
TGTGCCAGCAGTTTCGGGGGGGAGCTGTTTTTT
>NA|TRBJ2-5|TRBV6-1|few
CASSEIWSMETQYF
TGTGCCAGCAGTGAAATATGGAGTATGGAGACCCAGTACTTC
>TRBD1|TRBJ1-5|TRBV6-1|few
CASSDASPLTGDRQPQHF
TGTGCCAGCAGTGACGCTTCCCCCTTAACAGGGGACCGGCAGCCCCAGCATTTT
>TRBD2|TRBJ2-5|TRBV20-1|NA
CSAPLPLAGLKTQYF
TGCAGTGCTCCCCTCCCACTAGCGGGACTAAAGACCCAGTACTTC
>NA|TRBJ2-1|TRBV2|many
CASRLANEQFF
TGTGCCAGCAGACTAGCCAATGAGCAGTTCTTC
>NA|TRBJ2-5|TRBV12-3/TRBV12-4|many
CASSPLGRDQETQYF
TGTGCCAGCAGTCCCCTGGGAAGGGACCAAGAGACCCAGTACTTC
>TRBD2|TRBJ2-3|TRBV19|few
CASSIRLAGEDTQYF
TGTGCCAGTAGCATTAGACTAGCGGGGGAAGATACGCAGTATTTT
>TRBD2|TRBJ2-2|TRBV12-3/TRBV12-4|NA
CASSSGWTSGSFAGELFF
TGTGCCAGCAGTTCCGGCTGGACTAGCGGGAGTTTTGCCGGGGAGCTGTTTTTT
>TRBD1|TRBJ1-4|TRBV19|NA
CASSGSGTGAAEKLFF
TGTGCCAGTAGTGGCTCCGGGACAGGGGCGGCAGAAAAACTGTTTTTT
>TRBD2|TRBJ2-7|TRBV6-1|few
CASRRRETTYEQYF
TGTGCCAGCAGACGGCGGGAGACCACCTACGAGCAGTACTTC
>NA|TRBJ1-5|TRBV28|few
CASSSGQTSNQPQHF
TGTGCCAGCAGTTCCGGACAAACTAGCAATCAGCCCCAGCATTTT
>NA|TRBJ1-5|TRBV2|NA
CASSGGQMGNQPQHF
TGTGCCAGCAGTGGAGGACAGATGGGCAATCAGCCCCAGCATTTT
>TRBD1|TRBJ2-7|TRBV20-1|few
CSALPLRDRGYEQYF
TGCAGTGCCCTTCCCCTCCGGGACAGGGGCTACGAGCAGTACTTC
>TRBD2|TRBJ2-7|TRBV6-1|many
CASSEGLAGNYEQYF
TGTGCCAGCAGTGAAGGACTAGCGGGAAACTACGAGCAGTACTTC
>NA|TRBJ1-5|TRBV20-1|NA
CSARGGRDQPQHF
TGCAGTGCTAGAGGCGGCAGAGATCAGCCCCAGCATTTT
>NA|TRBJ1-4|TRBV12-3/TRBV12-4|many
CASSFGRVGEKLFF
TGTGCCAGCAGTTTTGGTAGGGTCGGTGAAAAACTGTTTTTT
>NA|TRBJ1-2|TRBV15|few
CATSRVSNYGYTF
TGTGCCACCAGCAGAGTCAGTAACTATGGCTACACCTTC
>NA|TRBJ1-1|TRBV20-1|many
CSARQPGAMNTEAFF
TGCAGTGCTAGGCAACCGGGAGCGATGAACACTGAAGCTTTCTTT
>NA|TRBJ2-1|TRBV30|many
CAWSVPGDPYYNEQFF
TGTGCCTGGAGTGTTCCGGGAGACCCCTACTACAATGAGCAGTTCTTC
>NA|TRBJ1-3|TRBV12-5|NA
CASKGTGNTIYF
TGTGCTAGTAAAGGGACTGGGAACACCATATATTTT
>NA|TRBJ1-5|TRBV6-1|NA
CASSEEQGLQPQHF
TGTGCCAGCAGTGAAGAACAGGGTCTTCAGCCCCAGCATTTT
>TRBD2|TRBJ2-1|TRBV6-1|many
CASRGTRLGEQFF
TGTGCCAGCAGAGGGACTAGACTGGGGGAGCAGTTCTTC
>TRBD2|TRBJ2-1|TRBV11-2|many
CASLLAGTRSSYNEQFF
TGTGCCAGCTTGCTAGCGGGGACTCGTAGCTCCTACAATGAGCAGTTCTTC
>TRBD2|TRBJ2-1|TRBV20-1|many
CSARDHGTSIDEQFF
TGCAGTGCTAGAGATCATGGGACTAGCATAGATGAGCAGTTCTTC
>NA|TRBJ1-5|TRBV28|many
CASSLSRGQPQHF
TGTGCCAGCAGTTTAAGTAGGGGTCAGCCCCAGCATTTT
>NA|TRBJ2-3|TRBV11-2|many
CASSASRDTQYF
TGTGCCAGCAGCGCTAGCCGTGATACGCAGTATTTT
>NA|TRBJ2-7|TRBV30|many
CAWSVTSQEQYF
TGTGCCTGGAGTGTTACGTCCCAGGAGCAGTACTTC
>TRBD1|TRBJ1-2|TRBV28|many
CATGNGYTF
TGTGCGACAGGGAATGGCTACACCTTC
>NA|TRBJ1-1|TRBV10-3|NA
CAISEYGLEAFF
TGTGCCATCAGTGAGTACGGGCTTGAAGCTTTCTTT
>TRBD2|TRBJ2-1|TRBV27|many
CASSKAGTSGKYEQFF
TGTGCCAGCAGTAAAGCCGGGACTAGCGGGAAGTATGAGCAGTTCTTC
>NA|TRBJ2-1|TRBV2|many
CASRPLLGRSSYNEQFF
TGTGCCAGCAGGCCTCTATTGGGGAGGAGCTCCTACAATGAGCAGTTCTTC